The clone carrying this T cell receptor (beta chain) came up many times. Its antigen is not identified. The cDNA came from 5'RACE, which used 10-nucleotide random UMIs. TCRdb re-analysed the 5' RACE reads in MiXCR, keeping a single row per CDR3 protein. The sample lists 80,000 to 95,000 distinct CDR3 sequences; around 3.5% were seen once. The data stem from a study of neurological immune-mediated disorders. Notes on the study in general: No link was found between any clinical or MRI feature and the multiple sclerosis repertoire cluster.

The ends were cut back, 4 bases at V and 2 bases at J, with 14 bases in the middle. The CDR3 consists of 15 residues. Germline CDR1 reads SGHTA; CDR2 reads FQGNSA. The specimen was PBMCs. The sequence came from a woman between 45 and 60 years old with multiple sclerosis. The rearrangement joins TRBV7-2 to TRBJ1-2, with a tentative D call TRBD1 (6 bases). CDR3 DNA sequence: TGTGCCAGCAGCTCAGCCCAGGGGCGAAACTATGGCTACACCTTC. It specifies CASSSAQGRNYGYTF. Drawing the rest from reference TRBV7-2 and TRBJ1-2, the complete variable domain is GAGVSQSPSNKVTEKGKDVELRCDPISGHTALYWYRQSLGQGLEFLIYFQGNSAPDKSGLPSDRFSAERTGGSVSTLTIQRTQQEDSAVYLCASSSAQGRNYGYTFGSGTRLTVV.